This TCR beta chain was documented in a study of blood T cell repertoires in COVID-19. Study summary: The cDNA or gDNA used as material had been derived from T cells, B-cell-depleted T cells, or PBMCs.

TCRdb's copy holds only in-frame clones and misses some; the assay was immunoSEQ multiplex PCR. The top ten hold around 5.5% of the sample, which has 110,000 to 150,000 clones, roughly 84% seen once. Trimming pared 6 bases from V and 0 bases from J, leaving 11 bases between. CDR3 length: 15 amino acids. Germline CDR1 MDHEN, CDR2 SYDVKM. This TCR was recovered from a man aged 35 to 55 with acute COVID-19. The chain couples TRBV28 to TRBJ1-4, with no clear D. Sequencing was carried out using PBMCs or T cells enriched from blood (not recorded which). Here the CDR3 DNA reads TGTGCCAGCAGGGACTTCAGAACAACTAATGAAAAACTGTTTTTT. It specifies CASRDFRTTNEKLFF.